These 18 T cell receptor beta chains were all obtained from the same sample, sequenced in a study of blood T cell repertoires in COVID-19. The table came from immunoSEQ multiplex PCR; TCRdb's copy has only in-frame clones and leaves some out. The table includes hundreds of thousands of clones, roughly 88% detected once. The sample consisted of peripheral blood. All receptors come from a woman aged 45-65 years with COVID-19, enrolled during active disease.

The genes are TRBV7-8 and TRBJ2-2; a possible D gene is TRBD1 (6 bases). V was trimmed by 5 bases and J by 3 bases, leaving 10 bases between them. Germline CDR1 is SGHVS and CDR2 is FQNEAQ. The length of the CDR3 is 14 residues. DNA for the CDR3: TGTGCCAGCAGCCGAGGACAGTACACCGGGGAGCTGTTTTTT. Protein: CASSRGQYTGELFF.

The CDR3 loop is CATSDWGDEKLFF. CDR3 nucleotide sequence: TGTGCCACCAGTGATTGGGGCGATGAAAAACTGTTTTTT. The V and J genes are TRBV24-1 and TRBJ1-4, with a possible D match to TRBD1 (5 bases). This CDR3 has 13 amino acids. Trimming removed 2 bases at V and 6 bases at J, with 6 bases between. CDR1 is KGHDR, CDR2 SFDVKD, per germline.

The V and J genes are TRBV4-1 and TRBJ1-4, with 7 bases that match TRBD1. V lost 3 bases to trimming and J lost 0 bases; unmatched junction nucleotides: 4. There are 16 residues in the CDR3. CDR1 and CDR2 (germline): MGHRA, YSYEKL. The CDR3 spells CASSQGTGATNEKLFF. The CDR3 region has the DNA TGCGCCAGCAGCCAGGGAACAGGGGCAACTAATGAAAAACTGTTTTTT.

The V call is TRBV18, the J call TRBJ1-4; unclear D gene. The germline gives CDR1 KGHSH, CDR2 LQKENI. The CDR3 runs 15 residues. The V gene lost 0 bases and the J gene lost 6 bases, with 11 bases spanning the gap. For the CDR3, the DNA is TGTGCCAGCTCACCACCGGGCGAAGGTTATGAAAAACTGTTTTTT. Protein sequence: CASSPPGEGYEKLFF.

A single count supports this clone. The gene calls are TRBV2 and TRBJ1-2; 8 nucleotides align to TRBD1. With 4 bases clipped from V and 8 bases from J, the junction kept 6 bases outside the gene matches. The CDR3 spans 13 residues. The germline V gene encodes CDR1 SNHLY and CDR2 FYNNEI. The chain's CDR3 is CASSVGQGYGYTF. CDR3 bases: TGTGCCAGCAGTGTCGGACAGGGCTACGGCTACACCTTC.

The chain employs TRBV20-1 and TRBJ1-1, with 7 bases fitting TRBD1. The germline V gene encodes CDR1 DFQATT and CDR2 SNEGSKA (reference sequence). With V trimmed by 6 bases and J by 11 bases, 9 bases remained unmatched. The CDR3 is 11 residues long. This CDR3 reads CSANPGQRAFF. DNA of the CDR3: TGCAGTGCGAACCCGGGACAGCGGGCTTTCTTT.

V is TRBV5-6 and J is TRBJ2-6, with unresolved D. The CDR3 is made up of 16 amino acids. Trimming removed 4 bases at V and 0 bases at J, with 11 bases between. Germline loops: CDR1 SGHDT, CDR2 YYEEEE. The CDR3 bases are TGTGCCAGCAGCAGCATACACAGCTCTGGGGCCAACGTCCTGACTTTC. Translating it yields CASSSIHSSGANVLTF.

The V gene is TRBV9, the J gene TRBJ1-4, with 7 bases matching TRBD1. CDR3 length: 15 residues. From germline, CDR1 is SGDLS and CDR2 YYNGEE. V trimming: 4 bases; J trimming: 4 bases; junction bases outside the gene matches: 7. Written as DNA, the CDR3 is TGTGCCAGCAGCTCCCGACAGGGTGATAATGAAAAACTGTTTTTT. Translation gives CASSSRQGDNEKLFF. Full variable domain (rest looked up from reference TRBV9 and TRBJ1-4): DSGVTQTPKHLITATGQRVTLRCSPRSGDLSVYWYQQSLDQGLQFLIQYYNGEERAKGNILERFSAQQFPDLHSELNLSSLELGDSALYFCASSSRQGDNEKLFFGSGTQLSVL.

The chain employs TRBV27 and TRBJ1-1; D gene unclear. Germline CDR1 MNHEY, CDR2 SMNVEV (reference sequence). V was trimmed by 2 bases and J by 0 bases, leaving 10 bases between them. CDR3 length: 15 amino acids. In DNA form, the CDR3 reads TGTGCCAGCAGTTTAGTTTCAGGTATGAACACTGAAGCTTTCTTT. Translated: CASSLVSGMNTEAFF.

This sequence joins TRBV7-9 and TRBJ2-3; D gene unclear. Germline CDR1 and CDR2: SEHNR and FQNEAQ (reference sequence). With 3 bases removed from V and 7 bases from J, the gap between germline ends came to 17 bases. The CDR3 covers 15 residues. CDR3 loop: CASSFWIGAMNTQYF. CDR3 bases: TGTGCCAGCAGCTTTTGGATCGGAGCCATGAATACGCAGTATTTT.

The CDR3: CASSDTGSSNQPQHF. CDR3 coding DNA: TGTGCCAGCAGCGATACAGGGAGTAGCAATCAGCCCCAGCATTTT. The chain is built from TRBV7-9 and TRBJ1-5; D is possibly TRBD1 (6 bases). The V gene lost 5 bases and the J gene lost 0 bases, with 11 bases spanning the gap. The CDR3 covers 15 residues. Germline V lookup: CDR1 SEHNR, CDR2 FQNEAQ (reference sequence).

The gene calls are TRBV7-2 and TRBJ1-5; D is unresolved. The V end lost 5 bases, the J end lost 9 bases, and 11 bases lay between the germline ends. Germline V lookup: CDR1 SGHTA, CDR2 FQGNSA. This CDR3 has 12 amino acids. In DNA form, the CDR3 reads TGTGCCAGCAGCCCACCGGCGGGGCCCCAGCATTTT. This sequence encodes CASSPPAGPQHF.

The rearrangement uses TRBV19 and TRBJ1-5; perhaps TRBD1 as D (6 bases). V lost 2 bases, J lost 9 bases, and 14 bases lay in between. Per the germline V gene, CDR1 is LNHDA and CDR2 is SQIVND (reference sequence). The CDR3 spans 14 residues. CDR3 region: CASSIQGLDWPQHF. The CDR3 DNA is TGTGCCAGTAGTATACAGGGGTTAGATTGGCCCCAGCATTTT. Full variable domain (remainder filled in from reference TRBV19 and TRBJ1-5): DGGITQSPKYLFRKEGQNVTLSCEQNLNHDAMYWYRQDPGQGLRLIYYSQIVNDFQKGDIAEGYSVSREKKESFPLTVTSAQKNPTAFYLCASSIQGLDWPQHFGDGTRLSIL.

This clone was seen a few times. This rearrangement joins TRBV5-4 to TRBJ2-1; 13 positions agree with TRBD2. Germline CDR1 is SGHNT and CDR2 is YYREEE (reference sequence). The CDR3 consists of 16 residues. The V gene end was trimmed by 4 bases and the J gene end by 5 bases; junction bases not matched to a gene: 6. The CDR3: CASSPRTSGGHNEQFF. CDR3 nucleotide sequence: TGTGCCAGCAGCCCACGGACTAGCGGGGGCCACAATGAGCAGTTCTTC.

The gene calls are TRBV9 and TRBJ2-1; 7 nucleotides match TRBD1. The CDR3 spans 14 residues. Germline lookup yields CDR1 SGDLS and CDR2 YYNGEE. V shed 4 bases, J shed 4 bases, and the junction held 5 bases outside the gene matches. The CDR3 reads CASSRQGQYNEQFF. CDR3 in DNA: TGTGCCAGCAGCAGACAGGGCCAGTACAATGAGCAGTTCTTC.

This clone was picked up a small number of times. The V gene is TRBV6-5, the J gene TRBJ1-4, with 8 bases aligning to TRBD1. J gave up 5 bases and V 2 bases, and 7 bases lay outside the gene matches. Germline-derived CDR1 and CDR2 are MNHEY and SVGAGI. The CDR3 has 16 amino acids. CDR3 bases: TGTGCCAGCAGTTACACCTACAGGGGGACGAATGAAAAACTGTTTTTT. Translated: CASSYTYRGTNEKLFF.

J is TRBJ2-2 and V is TRBV24-1; the D gene is possibly TRBD2 (6 bases). From germline, CDR1 is KGHDR and CDR2 SFDVKD. The V end lost 7 bases, the J end lost 4 bases, and 12 bases lay between the germline ends. The CDR3 length is 14 residues. CDR3 protein: CATRPSGGTGELFF. The CDR3 nucleotides read TGTGCCACCAGGCCCTCCGGGGGCACCGGGGAGCTGTTTTTT.

The gene calls are TRBV9 and TRBJ2-3, with TRBD2 identical over 7 bases. CDR3 length: 16 amino acids. The germline V gene has CDR1 SGDLS and CDR2 YYNGEE. J lost 5 bases, V lost 1 base, and 10 bases had no gene match. CDR3 nucleotides: TGTGCCAGCAGCGTAACCCCGGGGGGTTTGGGAGATACGCAGTATTTT. Encoded protein: CASSVTPGGLGDTQYF. Full variable domain (outside the CDR3, taken from reference TRBV9 and TRBJ2-3): DSGVTQTPKHLITATGQRVTLRCSPRSGDLSVYWYQQSLDQGLQFLIQYYNGEERAKGNILERFSAQQFPDLHSELNLSSLELGDSALYFCASSVTPGGLGDTQYFGPGTRLTVL.